The 9 T cell receptor beta chains given below trace back to one sample, sequenced in a study of T cell repertoires in cytomegalovirus infection (dated by TCRdb to about 2019). Sequencer: Illumina HiSeq 1500. The raw public reads went through TCRdb reprocessing: fastp at Q25, MiXCR clone calling, in-frame beta chains kept. For every CDR3 protein sequence, its rows merge into one entry that carries the most common genes and DNA. Present in this sample are around 170,000 distinct CDR3 sequences, approximately 15% of which were seen just once. The ten top clones hold 25% to 30% of the sample. Sequenced input: PBMCs. The receptors derive from a human donor in good health (CMV status not recorded). Some clones in this sample may be carry-over from other donors' samples.

This rearrangement joins TRBV29-1 to TRBJ2-7, with 8 bases aligning to TRBD1. Germline V CDR1 and CDR2: SQVTM, ANQGSEA. The CDR3 totals 16 residues. CDR3: CSYSGTGTMGTYEQYF. The CDR3 bases are TGCAGTTATTCCGGGACAGGAACTATGGGGACTTACGAGCAGTACTTC.

The sample holds one count of this clonotype. The chain uses TRBV7-8 and TRBJ1-2; TRBD1 agrees at 8 bases. V lost 2 bases to trimming and J lost 6 bases; unmatched junction nucleotides: 5. The CDR3 spans 14 residues. The germline V gene has CDR1 SGHVS and CDR2 FQNEAQ. The CDR3 nucleotides read TGTGCCAGCAGCTTATTGGCAGGGGGCCATGGCTACACCTTC. Residues: CASSLLAGGHGYTF.

This clonotype came up a few times. This rearrangement joins TRBV29-1 to TRBJ2-5, with D tentatively TRBD1 or TRBD2 (5 bases each). Trimming left V 8 bases short and J 2 bases short, with 15 bases between. CDR3 size: 13 residues. Germline V gene lookup returns CDR1 SQVTM and CDR2 ANQGSEA. The CDR3 protein is CSLLGRGQETQYF. CDR3 nucleotides: TGCAGCCTCCTGGGACGCGGACAAGAGACCCAGTACTTC.

This sequence joins TRBV2 and TRBJ2-2; possibly TRBD2 for D (5 bases). The CDR3 has 10 amino acids. V lost 10 bases, J lost 8 bases, and 8 bases lay in between. Germline assignment: CDR1 SNHLY and CDR2 FYNNEI. CDR3 bases: TGTGCCACTCGAGGGGGGGAGCTGTTTTTT. Amino acid sequence: CATRGGELFF.

This clonotype was detected ten times or more. CDR3: CASSLRLASEQFF. In DNA form, the CDR3 reads TGTGCCAGCAGCTTACGACTAGCGAGTGAGCAGTTCTTC. The chain employs TRBV7-2 and TRBJ2-1; 8 bases line up with TRBD2. The CDR3 covers 13 residues. The germline V gene has CDR1 SGHTA and CDR2 FQGNSA. With V trimmed by 2 bases and J by 9 bases, 3 bases remained unmatched.

The chain carries TRBV29-1 and TRBJ1-1, with D perhaps matching TRBD1 (5 bases). The CDR3 is 15 residues long. Trimming took 4 bases from V and 2 from J, leaving 17 bases between them. Germline-derived CDR1 and CDR2 are SQVTM and ANQGSEA. The CDR3 DNA is TGCAGCGTTGGGAATACCTGGGGCCTCAACACTGAAGCTTTCTTT. The encoded protein is CSVGNTWGLNTEAFF.

The V call is TRBV4-1, the J call TRBJ1-5; TRBD1 might be the D (5 bases). Trimming left V 4 bases short and J 3 bases short, with 13 bases between. The CDR3 contains 15 residues. Per the germline V gene, CDR1 is MGHRA and CDR2 is YSYEKL. CDR3 DNA sequence: TGCGCCAGCAGCCGTACAGGATCCTACAATCAGCCCCAGCATTTT. It codes for CASSRTGSYNQPQHF.

This clonotype was seen repeatedly, ten times or more. This chain links TRBV7-6 with TRBJ1-4, with unresolved D. The CDR3 spans 14 residues. The germline V gene has CDR1 SGHVS and CDR2 FNYEAQ. Trimming cost V 4 bases and J 4 bases, with 10 bases left between them. The CDR3 DNA reads as TGTGCCAGCAGCTCCGGACGGCATAATGAAAAACTGTTTTTT. It is translated as CASSSGRHNEKLFF.

This clonotype came up a few times. The chain joins TRBV28 to TRBJ2-7, with TRBD2 identical over 8 bases. Unmatched junction bases numbered 5, after V lost 4 bases and J lost 6 bases. Per the germline V gene, CDR1 is MDHEN and CDR2 is SYDVKM. The CDR3 spans 13 residues. Written as DNA, the CDR3 is TGTGCCAGCAGTTCTGGACTAGCAAGCGAGCAGTACTTC. Translating it yields CASSSGLASEQYF.